This TCR beta chain is drawn from a study of tumor-infiltrating lymphocytes in primary liver carcinoma (dated by TCRdb to the late 2010s). Notes on the research overall: Hepatocellular carcinoma (four) or combined HCC and intrahepatic cholangiocarcinoma (one) was present in the five patients, who were three men and two women aged 30 to 69 years. High reproducibility was observed for the technical replicate repertoires, with mean shared-clone rates roughly 0.87 and correlation coefficients above 0.95. Roughly 3.65 to 8 million productive TCRbeta reads were obtained per sample, and no significant difference in read depth was found between tissue types. For each liver tumor, the study sampled five regions along with adjacent normal tissue and blood, and applied TCRbeta repertoire sequencing, expression microarrays and whole-exome sequencing. The five patients had tumors staged T1-T3 N0M0, with maximum diameters ranging from roughly 4 to 10 cm. A total of 35 specimens from 5 patients underwent TCRbeta repertoire sequencing, comprising 25 tumor regions, 5 adjacent noncancerous liver tissues and 5 peripheral blood samples. The 25 or so tumor region samples were profiled with Agilent mRNA microarrays so that TCRbeta repertoire diversity could be related to the local molecular phenotype. General findings and caveats noted by the study authors: Only the TCR beta chain was sequenced, which likely underestimates true repertoire diversity because unpaired alpha chains were not captured. Compared with blood, tumors had a significantly larger share of the repertoire taken up by the top 250 clones (p = 0.039). Only about 7.5-25% of top clones were found in all five regions of a tumor, suggesting spatial heterogeneity of tumor-infiltrating T cells. Comparison of CD4+ and CD8+ T cell repertoires was precluded by the use of bulk unsorted samples. Pairs of tumor regions showed greater repertoire overlap (mean about 36%) than tumor-adjacent pairs (roughly 17%) or tumor-blood pairs (about 14%), which is consistent with antigen-driven expansion. Only 4 or 5 patients were included in the study, and the authors note that the findings should be validated in a larger study.

Comment on this clonotype: The specificity of this receptor is unknown. The junction shows a germline mismatch at one end, possibly a read error.

A constant-region primer and ProtoScript II reverse transcriptase were used to reverse-transcribe TCRbeta-specific cDNA from 500 ng total RNA. TCRbeta libraries were built with three nested multiplex PCR rounds, a slightly modified ARM-PCR procedure. The first two PCR rounds used multiplex TRBV1-TRBV30 forward primers with a Cbeta reverse primer, each for about 9 cycles. Sample barcodes and Illumina adapters were attached in a final 25-cycle PCR using Deep VentR polymerase. Before sequencing, amplicons of 200-500 bp were gel-purified using a QIAquick gel extraction kit. An Illumina HiSeq 2500 was used to sequence the TCRbeta amplicons, generating 250-bp paired-end reads. Concerning the study's data processing: Quality trimming of reads was performed with Trimmomatic v0.33, and paired reads were merged with FLASH v1.2.11 so that full CDR3 sequences could be recovered. V, D and J germline segments were assigned to the rearranged TCRbeta sequences using MiGEC v1.2.1b. VDJtools v1.0.0 computed clonotype statistics and Shannon-Wiener diversity indices. To cut down on sampling bias, every analysis after diversity analysis relied on just the 250 most abundant clonotypes from each sample. TCRdb ran its own pipeline on the public reads, namely fastp trimming at Q25 and MiXCR clone calling, and kept in-frame beta chains. Each CDR3 protein gets just one entry, which takes the most common genes and DNA from the rows behind it. In this record, the V and J calls reflect TCRdb's handling and not the investigators' own analysis. Present in this sample are just over 30,000 distinct CDR3 sequences, around 66% of which were seen just once. The ten most abundant clones make up under 35% of the sample.

Total RNA and DNA were co-extracted without cell sorting from roughly 20-30 mg of bulk tissue using the AllPrep DNA/RNA mini kit. Roughly five patients with histopathologically diagnosed primary liver carcinoma underwent surgical resection in China between November 2015 and early 2016. At the time of sampling, the patients had chronic HBV infection and had not received any treatment. Five spatially separated regions were sampled from each tumor: the superior, inferior, left-lateral and right-lateral poles, plus the tumor centre. Histological examination found more than 80% viable tumor cells in every tumor sample. Each fresh piece of tumor and adjacent tissue was cut in two, with one half stored in RNAlater at -80 degrees C and the other half sent for histology. Based on the germline V gene, the CDR1 and CDR2 sequences are MNHNS and SASEGT. The CDR3 contains 18 residues, cysteine and phenylalanine counted. Only the CDR3 portion is preserved as DNA: 54 bases, with reading frame beginning at the first base.

Recombination linked TRBV6-1 to TRBJ2-7; the D segment is perhaps TRBD1 or TRBD2, each sharing 5 matched bases. The source of this sequence is a woman in her twenties or thirties with primary liver carcinoma and hepatitis B virus infection. The sample consisted of liver tumor tissue from sampling region 3. The sample's cell subset or site label, decoded: tumor region T3, left-lateral pole. The CDR3 region has the sequence CANSDSLKGAVRGYEQYF. The nucleotide sequence reads as follows: TGTGCCAACAGTGATAGCCTGAAGGGAGCGGTGAGGGGCTACGAGCAGTACTTC.